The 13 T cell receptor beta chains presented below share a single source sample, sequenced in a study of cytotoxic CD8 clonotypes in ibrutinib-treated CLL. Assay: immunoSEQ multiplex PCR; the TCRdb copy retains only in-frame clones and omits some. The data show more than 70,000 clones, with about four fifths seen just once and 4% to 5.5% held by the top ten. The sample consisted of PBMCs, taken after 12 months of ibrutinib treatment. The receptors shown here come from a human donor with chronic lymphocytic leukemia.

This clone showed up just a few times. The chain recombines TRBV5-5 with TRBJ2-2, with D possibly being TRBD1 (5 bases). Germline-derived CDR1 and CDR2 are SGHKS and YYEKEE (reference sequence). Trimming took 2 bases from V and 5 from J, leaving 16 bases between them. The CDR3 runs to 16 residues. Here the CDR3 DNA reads TGTGCCAGCAGCTTTTGGGTTAGGGGTGGAACCGGGGAGCTGTTTTTT. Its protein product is CASSFWVRGGTGELFF.

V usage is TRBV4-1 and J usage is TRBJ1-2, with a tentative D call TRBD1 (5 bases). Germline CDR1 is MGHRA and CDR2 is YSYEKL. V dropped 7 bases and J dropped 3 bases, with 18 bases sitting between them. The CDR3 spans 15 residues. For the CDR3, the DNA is TGCGCCAGCACCTATGAGCCGGGGGGGGACTATGGCTACACCTTC. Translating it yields CASTYEPGGDYGYTF.

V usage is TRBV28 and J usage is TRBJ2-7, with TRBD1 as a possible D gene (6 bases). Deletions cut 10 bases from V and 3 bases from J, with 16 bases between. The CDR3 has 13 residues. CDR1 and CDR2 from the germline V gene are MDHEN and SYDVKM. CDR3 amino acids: CATAGTPYYEQYF. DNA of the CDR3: TGTGCCACCGCCGGGACACCGTACTACGAGCAGTACTTC.

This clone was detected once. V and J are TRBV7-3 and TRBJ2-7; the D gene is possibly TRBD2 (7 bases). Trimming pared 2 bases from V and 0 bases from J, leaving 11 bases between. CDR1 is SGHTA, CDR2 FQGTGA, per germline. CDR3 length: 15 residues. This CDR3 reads CASSLGGGSSYEQYF. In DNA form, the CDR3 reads TGTGCCAGCAGCTTAGGGGGCGGGAGCTCCTACGAGCAGTACTTC.

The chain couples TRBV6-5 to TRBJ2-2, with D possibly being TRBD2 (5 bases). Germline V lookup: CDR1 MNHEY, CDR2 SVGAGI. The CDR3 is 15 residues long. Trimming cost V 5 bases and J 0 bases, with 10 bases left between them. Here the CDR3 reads CASSRGRPNTGELFF. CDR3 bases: TGTGCCAGCAGTCGAGGGCGACCGAACACCGGGGAGCTGTTTTTT.

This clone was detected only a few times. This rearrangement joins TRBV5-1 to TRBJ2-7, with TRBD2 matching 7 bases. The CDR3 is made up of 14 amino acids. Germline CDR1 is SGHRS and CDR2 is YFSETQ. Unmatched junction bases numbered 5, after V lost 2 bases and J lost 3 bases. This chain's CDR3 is CASSFGGRVYEQYF. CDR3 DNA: TGCGCCAGCAGCTTCGGGGGGAGGGTCTACGAGCAGTACTTC.

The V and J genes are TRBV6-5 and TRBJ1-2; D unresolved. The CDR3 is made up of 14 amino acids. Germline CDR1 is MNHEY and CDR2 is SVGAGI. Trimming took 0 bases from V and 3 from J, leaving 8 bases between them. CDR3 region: CASSYSGGDYGYTF. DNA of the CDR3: TGTGCCAGCAGTTACTCGGGCGGGGACTATGGCTACACCTTC.

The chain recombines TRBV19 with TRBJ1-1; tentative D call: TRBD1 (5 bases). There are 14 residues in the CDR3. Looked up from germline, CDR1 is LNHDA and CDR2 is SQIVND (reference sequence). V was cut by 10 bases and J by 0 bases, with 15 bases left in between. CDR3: CATDPGRLNTEAFF. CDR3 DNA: TGTGCCACCGACCCGGGACGGTTGAACACTGAAGCTTTCTTT.

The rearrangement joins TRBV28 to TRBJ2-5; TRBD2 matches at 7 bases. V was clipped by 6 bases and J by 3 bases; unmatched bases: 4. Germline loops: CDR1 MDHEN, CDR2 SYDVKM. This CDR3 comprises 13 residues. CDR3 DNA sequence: TGTGCCAGCAGGGGGACTACCGAAGAGACCCAGTACTTC. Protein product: CASRGTTEETQYF.

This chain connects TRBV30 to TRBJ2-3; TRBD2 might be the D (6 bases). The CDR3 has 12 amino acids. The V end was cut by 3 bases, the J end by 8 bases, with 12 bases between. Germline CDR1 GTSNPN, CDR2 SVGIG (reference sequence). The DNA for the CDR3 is TGTGCCTGGAGCCTGAACGGGGGTACGCAGTATTTT. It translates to CAWSLNGGTQYF.

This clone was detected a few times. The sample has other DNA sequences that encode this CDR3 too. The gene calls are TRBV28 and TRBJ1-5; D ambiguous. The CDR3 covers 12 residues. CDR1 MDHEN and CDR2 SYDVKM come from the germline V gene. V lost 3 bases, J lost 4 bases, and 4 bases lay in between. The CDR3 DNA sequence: TGTGCCAGCAGTTTTCCGAATCAGCCCCAGCATTTT. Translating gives CASSFPNQPQHF.

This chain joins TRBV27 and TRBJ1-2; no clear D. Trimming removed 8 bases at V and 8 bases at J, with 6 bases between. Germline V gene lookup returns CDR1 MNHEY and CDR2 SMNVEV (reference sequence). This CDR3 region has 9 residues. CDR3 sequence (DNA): TGTGCCAGCCTCGGCGGCTACACCTTC. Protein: CASLGGYTF.

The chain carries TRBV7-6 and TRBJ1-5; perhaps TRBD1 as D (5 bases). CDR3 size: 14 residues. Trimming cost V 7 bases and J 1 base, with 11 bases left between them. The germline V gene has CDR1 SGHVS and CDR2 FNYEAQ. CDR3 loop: CASTTGGSNQPQHF. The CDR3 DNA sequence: TGTGCCAGCACCACGGGGGGGAGCAATCAGCCCCAGCATTTT.